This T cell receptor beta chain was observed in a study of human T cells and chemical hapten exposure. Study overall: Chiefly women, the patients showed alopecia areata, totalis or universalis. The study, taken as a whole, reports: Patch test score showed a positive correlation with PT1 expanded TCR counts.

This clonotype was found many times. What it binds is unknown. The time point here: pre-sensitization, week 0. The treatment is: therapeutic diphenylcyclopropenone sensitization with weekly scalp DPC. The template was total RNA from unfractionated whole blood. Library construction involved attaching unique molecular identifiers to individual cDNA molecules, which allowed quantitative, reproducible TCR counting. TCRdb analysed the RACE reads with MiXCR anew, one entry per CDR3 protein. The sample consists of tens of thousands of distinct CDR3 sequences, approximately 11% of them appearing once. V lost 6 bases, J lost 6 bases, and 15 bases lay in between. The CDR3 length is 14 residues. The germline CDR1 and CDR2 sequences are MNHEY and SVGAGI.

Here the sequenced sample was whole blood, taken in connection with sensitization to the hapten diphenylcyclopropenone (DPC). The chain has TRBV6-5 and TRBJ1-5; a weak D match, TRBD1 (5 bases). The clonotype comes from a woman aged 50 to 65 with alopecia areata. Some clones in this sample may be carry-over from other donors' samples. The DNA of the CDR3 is TGTGCCAGCAGCCCCTCTCCAGGGTCTCAGCCCCAGCATTTT. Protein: CASSPSPGSQPQHF.